The clone carrying this T cell receptor (beta chain) appeared many times. Its antigen is not identified. The data were obtained in a study of T cells after yellow fever vaccination. Study-level points and caveats: Of the clonotypes, a small share occurred in both CD4 and CD8 compartments.

The CDR3 contains 14 residues. J gave up 6 bases and V 4 bases, and 7 bases lay outside the gene matches. CDR1 is SGHRS, CDR2 YFSETQ, per germline. TCRdb used MiXCR to reprocess the 5' RACE reads, holding one entry per CDR3 protein. Of 400,000 or so distinct CDR3 sequences in the sample, under 7.5% were seen once. The sample here was PBMCs, taken 5 days after the yellow fever booster vaccination. This clonotype was sampled from a man younger than 45 who received the YFV17D yellow fever vaccine. The J gene is TRBJ2-7, the V gene TRBV5-1; 10 nucleotides agree with TRBD1. CDR3 region: CASSAMGQGIEQYF. In nucleotides, the CDR3 is TGCGCCAGCAGCGCGATGGGACAGGGGATCGAGCAGTACTTC.